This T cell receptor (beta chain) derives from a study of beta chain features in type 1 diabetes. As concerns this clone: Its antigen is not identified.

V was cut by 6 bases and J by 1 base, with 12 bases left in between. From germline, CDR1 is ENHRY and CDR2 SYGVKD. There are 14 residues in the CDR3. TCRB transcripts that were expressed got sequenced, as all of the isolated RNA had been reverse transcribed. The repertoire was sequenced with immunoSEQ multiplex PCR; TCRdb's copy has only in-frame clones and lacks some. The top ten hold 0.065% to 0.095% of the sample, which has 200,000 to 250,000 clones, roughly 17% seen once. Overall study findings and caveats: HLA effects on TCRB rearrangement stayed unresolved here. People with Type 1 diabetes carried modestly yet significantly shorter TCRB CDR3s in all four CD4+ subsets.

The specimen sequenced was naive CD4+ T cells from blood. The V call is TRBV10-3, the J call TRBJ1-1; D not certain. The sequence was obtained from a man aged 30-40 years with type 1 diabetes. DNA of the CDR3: TGTGCCATCAGGGCGAGCACAGAGAACACTGAAGCTTTCTTT. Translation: CAIRASTENTEAFF.